This T cell receptor (beta chain) was identified in a study of shared clonotypes between healthy human individuals. In the study overall: Donor ages ranged 18 to 49 years: two women, a few men. Whole-study findings and limits: Among non-shared clonotypes, generation probabilities were lower than among those shared by all four donors. Several donors had around 5% of their naive CD4 clonotypes in common.

Of note for this clone: Its specificity is not known.

The authors loaded roughly 200 ng DNA, 28,000 or so T cell genomes, into sorted-subset replicate PCRs. This table comes from immunoSEQ multiplex PCR, and its TCRdb copy is limited to in-frame clones, with some not included. Of approximately 95,000 clones listed, under 80% are singletons. The CDR3 contains 11 residues. CDR1 and CDR2 from the germline V gene are SQVTM and ANQGSEA. The sequenced sample was memory CD8+ T cells sorted from blood. Described subset: CD45RO+ cells pooled with CCR7-negative TemRA cells. The J gene is TRBJ1-1, the V gene TRBV29-1; D remains ambiguous. The sequence came from a man in his thirties or forties in good health. The CDR3 region has the DNA TGCAGGTACAACATGAACACTGAAGCTTTCTTT. Translating gives CRYNMNTEAFF.